This T cell receptor beta chain was recovered during a study of neurological immune-mediated disorders. This clonotype was seen ten or more times. Its antigen is undetermined. There were 850,000 to 1,000,000 CD4+ or CD8+ T cells used in the sorted libraries. The cDNA was produced through 5'RACE with 10-nucleotide random UMIs. Each CDR3 protein gets one entry after TCRdb re-called the 5' RACE reads with MiXCR. The top ten hold 3% to 4.5% of the sample, which has approximately 41,000 distinct CDR3 sequences, about 14% seen once. Study findings and constraints: The highest TCR clonal expansion occurred in HTLV-1-associated myelopathy; multiple sclerosis fell below healthy controls.

This sequence originates from a woman aged 60-70 years with HTLV-1-associated myelopathy (HAM/TSP). The sequencing input was CD4+ T cells from blood.

In nucleotides, the CDR3 is TGCAGTGCTAGCGGCCTGGGTGAAGCTTTCTTT. It translates to CSASGLGEAFF. The chain is built from TRBV20-1 and TRBJ1-1, with no clear D. Trimming cost V 3 bases and J 7 bases, with 9 bases left between them. Germline loops: CDR1 DFQATT, CDR2 SNEGSKA (reference sequence). The CDR3 spans 11 residues.